This TCR beta chain was recorded in a study of cytomegalovirus exposure and HLA in healthy donors. Whole-study results and caveats: In an earlier analysis, productive rearrangement rates for most beta V segments clustered near 87% or 30%. According to a later analysis, most TCR beta chains associated with CMV appeared HLA-restricted.

Both 60 Vbeta primers and 13 Jbeta primers went into the PCR. TCRdb keeps only in-frame clones here, not all; method: immunoSEQ multiplex PCR. The profile covers about 140,000 clones, with about 76% appearing a single time and about 3% taken by the ten largest. As concerns this clone: Its antigen remains unidentified.

The CDR3 sequence is 16 residues long. After removal of 2 bases from V and 8 bases from J, the junction contained 7 bases not matched to a gene. Germline loops: CDR1 SGHNT, CDR2 YYREEE (reference sequence). Source material: PBMCs. The clonotype comes from a female donor in good health and CMV-seronegative. This chain links TRBV5-4 with TRBJ2-2; 12 nucleotides match TRBD2. DNA of the CDR3: TGTGCCAGCAGCTTACCACTAGCGGGGGGCGAAGGGGAGCTGTTTTTT. The encoded protein is CASSLPLAGGEGELFF.